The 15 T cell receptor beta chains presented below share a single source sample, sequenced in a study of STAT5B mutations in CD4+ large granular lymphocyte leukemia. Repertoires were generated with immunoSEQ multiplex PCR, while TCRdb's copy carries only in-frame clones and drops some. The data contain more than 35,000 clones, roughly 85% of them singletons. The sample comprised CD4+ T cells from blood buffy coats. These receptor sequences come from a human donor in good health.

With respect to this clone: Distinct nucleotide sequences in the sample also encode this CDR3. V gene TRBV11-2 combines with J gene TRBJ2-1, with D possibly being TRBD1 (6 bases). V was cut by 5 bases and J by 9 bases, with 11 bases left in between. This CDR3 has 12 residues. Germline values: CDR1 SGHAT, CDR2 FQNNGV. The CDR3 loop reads CASSQGGGEQFF. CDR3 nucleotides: TGTGCCAGCAGCCAAGGGGGTGGTGAGCAGTTCTTC.

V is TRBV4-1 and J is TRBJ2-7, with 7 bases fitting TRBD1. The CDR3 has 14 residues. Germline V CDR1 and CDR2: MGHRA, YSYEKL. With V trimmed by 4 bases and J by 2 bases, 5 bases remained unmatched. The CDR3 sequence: CASSPGTVPYEQYF. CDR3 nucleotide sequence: TGCGCCAGCAGCCCCGGGACAGTTCCCTACGAGCAGTACTTC.

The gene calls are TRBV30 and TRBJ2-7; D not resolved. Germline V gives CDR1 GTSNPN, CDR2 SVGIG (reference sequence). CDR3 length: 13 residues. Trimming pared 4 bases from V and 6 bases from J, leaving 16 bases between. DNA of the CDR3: TGTGCCTGGACGTTGGGTCCCCCGGGCGAGCAGTACTTC. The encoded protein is CAWTLGPPGEQYF.

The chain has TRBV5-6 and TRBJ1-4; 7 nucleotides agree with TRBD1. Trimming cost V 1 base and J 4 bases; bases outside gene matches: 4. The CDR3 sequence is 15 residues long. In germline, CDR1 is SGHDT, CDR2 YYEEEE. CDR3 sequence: CASSLRDRDNEKLFF. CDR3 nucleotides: TGTGCCAGCAGCTTGAGAGACAGGGATAATGAAAAACTGTTTTTT.

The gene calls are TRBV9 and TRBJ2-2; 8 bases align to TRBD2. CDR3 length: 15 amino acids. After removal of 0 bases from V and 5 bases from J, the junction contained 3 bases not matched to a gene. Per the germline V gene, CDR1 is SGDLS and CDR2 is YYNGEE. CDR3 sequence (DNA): TGTGCCAGCAGCGTAGTTCGGGAGGGAACCGGGGAGCTGTTTTTT. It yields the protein CASSVVREGTGELFF.

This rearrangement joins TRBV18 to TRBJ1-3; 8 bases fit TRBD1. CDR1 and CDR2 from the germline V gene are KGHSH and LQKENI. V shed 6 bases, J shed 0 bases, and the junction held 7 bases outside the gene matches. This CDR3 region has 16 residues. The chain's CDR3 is CASSRTGSSSGNTIYF. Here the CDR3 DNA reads TGTGCCAGCTCCCGGACAGGGTCAAGCTCTGGAAACACCATATATTTT.

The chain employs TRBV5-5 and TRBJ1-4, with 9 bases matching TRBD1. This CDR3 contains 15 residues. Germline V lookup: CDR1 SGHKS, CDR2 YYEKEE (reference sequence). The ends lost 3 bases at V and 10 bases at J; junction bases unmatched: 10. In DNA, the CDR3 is TGTGCCAGCAGCTCGGGACAGGGCGTTCGGGGAAAACTGTTTTTT. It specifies CASSSGQGVRGKLFF.

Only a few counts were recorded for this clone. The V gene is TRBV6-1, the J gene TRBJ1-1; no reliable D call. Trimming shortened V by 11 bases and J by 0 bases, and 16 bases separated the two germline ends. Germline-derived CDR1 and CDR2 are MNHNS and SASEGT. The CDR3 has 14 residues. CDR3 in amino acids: CAGSSFSMNTEAFF. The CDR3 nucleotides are TGTGCCGGCTCCTCATTCAGCATGAACACTGAAGCTTTCTTT.

Here the CDR3 reads CASRDRGYSNQPQHF. CDR3 nucleotide sequence: TGTGCCAGTAGGGACAGGGGCTATAGCAATCAGCCCCAGCATTTT. The genes are TRBV19 and TRBJ1-5; TRBD1 agrees at 9 bases. The J segment lost 0 bases and the V segment lost 6 bases, leaving 3 bases of the junction unmatched. Germline values: CDR1 LNHDA, CDR2 SQIVND (reference sequence). The CDR3 is made up of 15 amino acids.

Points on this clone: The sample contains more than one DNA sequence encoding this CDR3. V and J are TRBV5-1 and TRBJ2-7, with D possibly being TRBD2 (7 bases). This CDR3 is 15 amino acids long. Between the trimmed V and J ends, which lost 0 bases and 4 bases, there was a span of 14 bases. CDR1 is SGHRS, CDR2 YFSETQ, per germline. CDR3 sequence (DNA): TGCGCCAGCAGCTTGGCCGCAGGGGAGGGGTACGAGCAGTACTTC. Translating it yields CASSLAAGEGYEQYF.

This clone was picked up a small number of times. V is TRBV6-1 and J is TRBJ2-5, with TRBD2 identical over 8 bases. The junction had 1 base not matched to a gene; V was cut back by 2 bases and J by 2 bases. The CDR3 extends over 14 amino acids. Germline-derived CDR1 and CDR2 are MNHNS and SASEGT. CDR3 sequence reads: CASSERGGQETQYF. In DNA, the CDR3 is TGTGCCAGCAGTGAACGGGGGGGGCAAGAGACCCAGTACTTC.

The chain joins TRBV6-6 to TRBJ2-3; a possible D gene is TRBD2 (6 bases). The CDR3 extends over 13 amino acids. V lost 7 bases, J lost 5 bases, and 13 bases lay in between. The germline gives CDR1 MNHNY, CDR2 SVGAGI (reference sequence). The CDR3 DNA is TGTGCCAGCACAAGGGACTCCTTAGATACGCAGTATTTT. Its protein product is CASTRDSLDTQYF.

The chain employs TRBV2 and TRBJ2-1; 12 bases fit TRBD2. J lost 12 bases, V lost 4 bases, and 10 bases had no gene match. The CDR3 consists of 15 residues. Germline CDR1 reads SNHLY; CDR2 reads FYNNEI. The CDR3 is CASSANGLAGGRQFF. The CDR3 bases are TGTGCCAGCAGTGCGAACGGGCTAGCGGGGGGGCGGCAGTTCTTC.

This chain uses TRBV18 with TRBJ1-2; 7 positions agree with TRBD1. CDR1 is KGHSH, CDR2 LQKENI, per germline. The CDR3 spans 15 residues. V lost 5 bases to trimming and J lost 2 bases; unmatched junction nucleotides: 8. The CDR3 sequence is CASSASGTENYGYTF. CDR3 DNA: TGTGCCAGCTCAGCATCCGGGACAGAGAACTATGGCTACACCTTC.

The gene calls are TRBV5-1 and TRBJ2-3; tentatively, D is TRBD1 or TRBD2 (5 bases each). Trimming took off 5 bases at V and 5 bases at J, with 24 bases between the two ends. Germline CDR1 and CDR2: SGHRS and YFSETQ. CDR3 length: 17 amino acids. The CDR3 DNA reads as TGCGCCAGCAGAATACAGGCGGACTTTGGGCGTGGAGATACGCAGTATTTT. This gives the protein CASRIQADFGRGDTQYF.